This TCR beta chain originates from a study of T cell responses to AZD1222 COVID-19 vaccine. Generated by immunoSEQ multiplex PCR, the TCRdb table keeps only in-frame clones and is missing some. Counted here are some 170,000 clones, around 94% occurring once; the ten biggest clones make up about 4.6%. The sequence came from an adult who received the AZD1222 COVID-19 vaccine. The material sequenced was peripheral blood, taken 28 days after the second AZD1222 dose.

CDR3 DNA sequence: TGTGCCAGCAGCCTTTGGGAAGCGGGAGAGCCGAATACGCAGTATTTT. Its translation is CASSLWEAGEPNTQYF. The J gene is TRBJ2-3, the V gene TRBV7-9; TRBD2 matches at 8 bases. This CDR3 has 16 amino acids. Germline loops: CDR1 SEHNR, CDR2 FQNEAQ (reference sequence). Trimming took 5 bases from V and 7 from J; bases not matched to a gene: 14.